This passage covers 15 T cell receptor beta chains from one sample sequenced in a study of blood T cell repertoires in COVID-19. Produced via immunoSEQ multiplex PCR; TCRdb's table is partial and in-frame only. This table holds over 300,000 clones, more than 75% found once. Material for sequencing was PBMCs or T cells enriched from blood (not recorded which). Receptors originate from a woman aged 25 to 39 with acute COVID-19.

The V gene is TRBV7-6, the J gene TRBJ2-2; D is unclear. CDR3 length: 13 residues. Trimming took off 8 bases at V and 6 bases at J, with 13 bases between the two ends. Looked up from germline, CDR1 is SGHVS and CDR2 is FNYEAQ. The CDR3 DNA reads as TGTGCCAGCTCCCGTTCCGTCGCCGGGGAGCTGTTTTTT. Translation: CASSRSVAGELFF. Based on the CDR3 plus reference TRBV7-6 and TRBJ2-2, the full variable domain is GAGVSQSPRYKVTKRGQDVALRCDPISGHVSLYWYRQALGQGPEFLTYFNYEAQQDKSGLPNDRFSAERPEGSISTLTIQRTEQRDSAMYRCASSRSVAGELFFGEGSRLTVL.

This clone was counted only a few times. The rearrangement links TRBV29-1 to TRBJ2-3; weak D call: TRBD1 (5 bases). Trimming removed 3 bases from V and 0 bases from J, with 16 bases in between. Germline V lookup: CDR1 SQVTM, CDR2 ANQGSEA. CDR3 length: 16 amino acids. DNA of the CDR3: TGCAGCGTTGATAATGTCTCTCAGGGAAGCACAGATACGCAGTATTTT. It codes for CSVDNVSQGSTDTQYF.

V and J are TRBV2 and TRBJ2-7, with 10 nucleotides matching TRBD1. V lost 9 bases and J lost 3; bases outside the gene matches: 5. Germline loops: CDR1 SNHLY, CDR2 FYNNEI. The CDR3 length is 13 residues. The CDR3 sequence is CASWTGGDYEQYF. The CDR3 DNA reads as TGTGCCAGTTGGACAGGGGGGGACTACGAGCAGTACTTC.

The genes are TRBV19 and TRBJ1-5; a weak D match, TRBD1 (5 bases). Germline lookup yields CDR1 LNHDA and CDR2 SQIVND (reference sequence). The CDR3 loop spans 15 amino acids. V gave up 4 bases and J gave up 7 bases, with 17 bases separating them. CDR3 sequence: CASSTAGWGGQPQHF. In DNA form, the CDR3 reads TGTGCCAGTAGTACCGCAGGGTGGGGAGGCCAGCCCCAGCATTTT.

The rearrangement uses TRBV10-3 and TRBJ1-1; 10 nucleotides line up with TRBD1. In germline, CDR1 is ENHRY, CDR2 SYGVKD. V was pared by 10 bases and J by 2 bases, with 4 bases of the junction left unmatched. The CDR3 has 13 residues. The CDR3 nucleotides are TGTGCCACGGGGACAGGGGATAACACTGAAGCTTTCTTT. Its protein is CATGTGDNTEAFF.

The chain recombines TRBV27 with TRBJ1-6; no reliable D call. The CDR3 covers 16 residues. Germline V CDR1 and CDR2: MNHEY, SMNVEV (reference sequence). Trimming cost V 1 base and J 5 bases, with 12 bases left between them. In DNA form, the CDR3 reads TGTGCCAGCAGTTTATATAGGGAGCCTAATAATTCACCCCTCCACTTT. Amino acids: CASSLYREPNNSPLHF.

The gene calls are TRBV11-3 and TRBJ2-7; the match to TRBD1 covers 7 bases. The length of the CDR3 is 17 residues. The ends lost 2 bases at V and 0 bases at J; junction bases unmatched: 10. The germline V gene encodes CDR1 SGHNT and CDR2 YENEEA. Here the CDR3 reads CASSLPLRQGSSYEQYF. CDR3 sequence (DNA): TGTGCCAGCAGCTTACCCCTTCGACAGGGATCCTCCTACGAGCAGTACTTC.

This chain joins TRBV15 and TRBJ2-7, with D maybe TRBD1 (6 bases). V lost 3 bases and J 0 bases, leaving 12 bases between the germline ends. The CDR3 consists of 15 residues. Germline V lookup: CDR1 LNHNV, CDR2 YYDKDF (reference sequence). The DNA for the CDR3 is TGTGCCACCAGCAGCGGCAGGGGAGACTCCTACGAGCAGTACTTC. Translating gives CATSSGRGDSYEQYF.

The chain combines TRBV5-1 with TRBJ1-1; TRBD1 agrees at 7 bases. There are 14 residues in the CDR3. V was clipped by 5 bases and J by 1 base; unmatched bases: 5. Looked up from germline, CDR1 is SGHRS and CDR2 is YFSETQ. CDR3 protein: CASREGGPNTEAFF. The CDR3 nucleotides read TGCGCCAGCAGAGAAGGGGGCCCGAACACTGAAGCTTTCTTT.

The V gene is TRBV18, the J gene TRBJ1-6; a possible D gene is TRBD1 (6 bases). Trimming stripped 3 bases from V and 7 bases from J, with 16 bases between. Looked up from germline, CDR1 is KGHSH and CDR2 is LQKENI. This CDR3 has 16 amino acids. CDR3 in DNA: TGTGCCAGCTCACCCCTTCAGCTGCAGGGGAATTCACCCCTCCACTTT. It translates to CASSPLQLQGNSPLHF. The complete variable domain, with remaining parts taken from reference TRBV18 and TRBJ1-6, reads NAGVMQNPRHLVRRRGQEARLRCSPMKGHSHVYWYRQLPEEGLKFMVYLQKENIIDESGMPKERFSAEFPKEGPSILRIQQVVRGDSAAYFCASSPLQLQGNSPLHFGNGTRLTVT.

The rearrangement uses TRBV19 and TRBJ1-1; D not resolved. V was pared by 7 bases and J by 6 bases, with 24 bases between. This CDR3 is built from 16 residues. CDR1 is LNHDA, CDR2 SQIVND, per germline (reference sequence). This chain's CDR3 is CASTGIGIGLLSEAFF. CDR3 sequence (DNA): TGTGCCAGTACGGGGATTGGTATAGGCCTTTTATCTGAAGCTTTCTTT.

The chain is built from TRBV3-1 (or the pseudogene TRBV3-2) and TRBJ2-3; 14 bases line up with TRBD2. The CDR3 runs 15 residues. CDR1 and CDR2 from the germline V gene are LGHDT and YNNKEL (reference sequence). After removal of 4 bases from V and 6 bases from J, the junction contained 3 bases not matched to a gene. In DNA form, the CDR3 reads TGTGCCAGCAGCCCTGGGACTAGCGGGGGTGATACGCAGTATTTT. Protein: CASSPGTSGGDTQYF.

The rearrangement uses TRBV5-6 and TRBJ2-4; 7 positions agree with TRBD1. CDR3 length: 15 amino acids. Germline lookup yields CDR1 SGHDT and CDR2 YYEEEE. V was pared by 2 bases and J by 4 bases, with 6 bases of the junction left unmatched. The CDR3, as DNA: TGTGCCAGCAGCTTCCAGGTGACAGGGAAAAACATTCAGTACTTC. It translates to CASSFQVTGKNIQYF. Full variable domain (remainder filled in from reference TRBV5-6 and TRBJ2-4): DAGVTQSPTHLIKTRGQQVTLRCSPKSGHDTVSWYQQALGQGPQFIFQYYEEEERQRGNFPDRFSGHQFPNYSSELNVNALLLGDSALYLCASSFQVTGKNIQYFGAGTRLSVL.

V gene TRBV12-5 combines with J gene TRBJ1-1, with TRBD1 as a possible D gene (6 bases). CDR1 is LGHNT, CDR2 FRNRAP, per germline. The CDR3 runs to 13 residues. Trimming took 6 bases from V and 8 from J, leaving 16 bases between them. The CDR3 spells CASGLDSPGEAFF. The CDR3 region has the DNA TGTGCTAGTGGCCTGGACAGTCCGGGGGAAGCTTTCTTT.

V gene TRBV19 combines with J gene TRBJ1-4; TRBD1 agrees at 9 bases. The CDR3 extends over 17 amino acids. V dropped 4 bases and J dropped 4; count of bases not matched to a gene: 10. Germline CDR1 and CDR2: LNHDA and SQIVND (reference sequence). CDR3 coding DNA: TGTGCCAGTAGTACCCGCGAACAGGGGGCCATTAATGAAAAACTGTTTTTT. This codes for CASSTREQGAINEKLFF.